Below, 2 T cell receptor beta chains from the same sample are listed, as sequenced in a study of T-cell memory formation after mild COVID-19. Via MiXCR, TCRdb re-called the 5' RACE reads, giving one row per CDR3 protein. This sample has 200,000 to 300,000 distinct CDR3 sequences; roughly a sixth occur once, and the top ten carry 22%. The sequenced sample consisted of PBMCs or a T cell subset sorted from them (not recorded which). The receptors here all came from a man between 18 and 29 years old who had mild COVID-19 (a few samples of this study predate the infection). Cell type and time point are not known.

The chain recombines TRBV7-3 with TRBJ1-1; TRBD1 matches 7 bases. The germline V gene encodes CDR1 SGHTA and CDR2 FQGTGA. The CDR3 is 14 amino acids. V trimming: 1 base; J trimming: 7 bases; junction bases outside the gene matches: 6. The CDR3 region has the DNA TGTGCCAGCAGCTTAATTTCAGGGGGTGGTGAAGCTTTCTTT. The encoded protein is CASSLISGGGEAFF.

This clonotype occurred a few times. The chain couples TRBV7-2 to TRBJ2-6; D remains unclear. Germline lookup yields CDR1 SGHTA and CDR2 FQGNSA. V was clipped by 1 base and J by 4 bases, with 5 bases between them. The CDR3 has 14 amino acids. The CDR3 region is CASSLGWGANVLTF. The CDR3 DNA is TGTGCCAGCAGCTTAGGCTGGGGGGCCAACGTCCTGACTTTC.